This TCR beta chain emerged from a study of beta chain features in type 1 diabetes. Study-wide points: Resolution of whether HLA type affects TCRB rearrangement was not achieved here. When Type 1 diabetes patients were examined, their TCRB CDR3s proved moderately but significantly shorter in all four CD4+ subsets. PCR might pick shorter templates more often, in the same way for patients and controls. A greater similarity of naive, central memory and Treg TCRB repertoires was seen among patients than among healthy donors.

A remark on this clone: No antigen is known for it.

The CDR3 is 13 amino acids. V was trimmed by 4 bases and J by 7 bases, leaving 14 bases between them. Germline V gives CDR1 SGHTA, CDR2 FQGNSA. CD45RO/CCR7/CD25/CD127/CD95/CD27 separated CD4+ naive, central memory, regulatory and stem cell-like memory cells by sorting. The entirety of the isolated RNA underwent reverse transcription, so expressed TCRB transcripts were sequenced. TCRdb's table, derived via immunoSEQ multiplex PCR, lists solely in-frame clones and lacks some. This table has about 370,000 clones, 8.5% to 10% appearing once. The chain uses TRBV7-2 and TRBJ2-7; no definite D call. The source of this sequence is a man under 40 with type 1 diabetes. The sample taken for sequencing was central memory CD4+ T cells from blood. CDR3 region: CASSSTLPREQYF. CDR3 sequence (DNA): TGTGCCAGCAGCTCTACTTTACCTCGTGAGCAGTACTTC.